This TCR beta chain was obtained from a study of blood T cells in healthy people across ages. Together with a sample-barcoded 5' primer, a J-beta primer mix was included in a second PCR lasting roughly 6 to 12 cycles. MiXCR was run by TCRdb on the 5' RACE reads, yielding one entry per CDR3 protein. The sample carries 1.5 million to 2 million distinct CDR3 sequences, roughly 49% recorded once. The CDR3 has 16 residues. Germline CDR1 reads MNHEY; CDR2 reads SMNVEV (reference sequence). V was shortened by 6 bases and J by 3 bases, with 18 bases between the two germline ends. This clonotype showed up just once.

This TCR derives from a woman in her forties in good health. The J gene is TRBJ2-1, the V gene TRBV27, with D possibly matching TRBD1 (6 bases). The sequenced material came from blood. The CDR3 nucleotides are TGTGCCAGCAGCTTCTGGAGCAGGGGCCTCTACAATGAGCAGTTCTTC. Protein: CASSFWSRGLYNEQFF.